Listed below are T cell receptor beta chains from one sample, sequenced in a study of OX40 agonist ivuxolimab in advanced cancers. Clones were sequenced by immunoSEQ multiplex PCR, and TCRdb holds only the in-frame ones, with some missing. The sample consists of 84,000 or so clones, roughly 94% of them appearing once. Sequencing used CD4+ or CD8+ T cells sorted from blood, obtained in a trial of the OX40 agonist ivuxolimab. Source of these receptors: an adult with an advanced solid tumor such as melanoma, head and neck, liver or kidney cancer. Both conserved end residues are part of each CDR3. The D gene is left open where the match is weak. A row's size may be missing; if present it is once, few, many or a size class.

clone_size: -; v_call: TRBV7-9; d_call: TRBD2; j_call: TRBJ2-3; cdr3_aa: CASSLVAGGADTQYF; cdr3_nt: TGTGCCAGCAGCTTGGTAGCGGGAGGGGCAGATACGCAGTATTTT
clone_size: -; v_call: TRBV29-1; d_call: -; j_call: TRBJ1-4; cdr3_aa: CSALIGRWPNEKLFF; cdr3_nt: TGCAGCGCCTTAATCGGGAGGTGGCCTAATGAAAAACTGTTTTTT
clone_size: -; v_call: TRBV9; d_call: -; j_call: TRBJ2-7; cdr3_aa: CASSSRGVSYEQYF; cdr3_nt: TGTGCCAGCAGCTCCCGGGGTGTCTCCTACGAGCAGTACTTC
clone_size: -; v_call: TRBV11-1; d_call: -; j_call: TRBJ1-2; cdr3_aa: CASSLVGGTAYGYTF; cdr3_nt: TGTGCCAGCAGCTTAGTTGGTGGGACTGCTTATGGCTACACCTTC
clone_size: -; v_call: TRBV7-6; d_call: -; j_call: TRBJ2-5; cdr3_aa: CASSARLGKETQYF; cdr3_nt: TGTGCCAGCAGCGCCCGATTGGGTAAAGAGACCCAGTACTTC
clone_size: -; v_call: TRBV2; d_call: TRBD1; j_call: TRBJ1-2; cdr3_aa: CASSDLPTGDGYTF; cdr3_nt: TGTGCCAGCAGTGACCTCCCGACAGGGGACGGCTACACCTTC
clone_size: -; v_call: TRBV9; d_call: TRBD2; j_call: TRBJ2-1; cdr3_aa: CASSPGTNYNEQFF; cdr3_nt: TGTGCCAGCAGCCCAGGGACTAACTACAATGAGCAGTTCTTC
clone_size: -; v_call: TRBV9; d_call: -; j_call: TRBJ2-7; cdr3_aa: CASSVGRVSYEQYF; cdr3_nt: TGTGCCAGCAGCGTAGGTCGGGTCTCCTACGAGCAGTACTTC
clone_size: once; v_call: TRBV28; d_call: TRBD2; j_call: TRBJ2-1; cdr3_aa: CASSSLGGRGVNEQFF; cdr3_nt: TGTGCCAGCAGTTCCCTTGGCGGGAGAGGAGTAAATGAGCAGTTCTTC
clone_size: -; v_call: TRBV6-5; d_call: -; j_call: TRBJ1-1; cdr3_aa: CASSYTVNTEAFF; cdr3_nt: TGTGCCAGCAGTTACACAGTGAACACTGAAGCTTTCTTT
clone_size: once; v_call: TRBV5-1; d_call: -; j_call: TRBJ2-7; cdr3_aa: CASSQNRVYEQYF; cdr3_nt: TGCGCCAGCAGCCAGAACAGGGTGTACGAGCAGTACTTC
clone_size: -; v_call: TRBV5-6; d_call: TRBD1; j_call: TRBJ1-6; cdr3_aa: CASSWGTAYNSPLHF; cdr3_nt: TGTGCCAGCAGCTGGGGGACAGCTTATAATTCACCCCTCCACTTT
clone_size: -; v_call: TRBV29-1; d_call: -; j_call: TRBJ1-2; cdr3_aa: CTTGTANYGYTF; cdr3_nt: TGCACCACAGGGACCGCGAACTATGGCTACACCTTC
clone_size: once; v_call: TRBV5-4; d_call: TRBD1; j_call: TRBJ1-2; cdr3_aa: CASHIAAGGLGYTF; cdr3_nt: TGTGCCAGCCACATAGCGGCAGGGGGCCTTGGCTACACCTTC
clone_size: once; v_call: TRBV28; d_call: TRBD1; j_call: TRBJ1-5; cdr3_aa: CASSLEIGTARKPQHF; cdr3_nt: TGTGCCAGCAGTTTAGAGATCGGGACAGCCCGTAAGCCCCAGCATTTT
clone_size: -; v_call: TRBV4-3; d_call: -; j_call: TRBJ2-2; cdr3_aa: CASSPLYRGGGELFF; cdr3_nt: TGCGCCAGCAGCCCGCTTTACAGGGGAGGCGGGGAGCTGTTTTTT
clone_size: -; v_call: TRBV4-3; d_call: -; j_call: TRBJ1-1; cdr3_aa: CASSQDLIGNTEAFF; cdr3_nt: TGCGCCAGCAGCCAAGATCTGATTGGAAACACTGAAGCTTTCTTT
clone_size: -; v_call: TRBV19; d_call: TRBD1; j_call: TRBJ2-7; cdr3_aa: CASSITGTAYEQYF; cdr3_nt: TGTGCCAGTAGTATCACCGGGACAGCCTACGAGCAGTACTTC
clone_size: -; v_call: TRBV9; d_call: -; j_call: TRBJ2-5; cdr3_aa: CASSVAEGYETQYF; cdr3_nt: TGTGCCAGCAGCGTAGCAGAGGGGTATGAGACCCAGTACTTC
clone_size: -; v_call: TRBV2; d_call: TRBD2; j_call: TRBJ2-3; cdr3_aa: CASGDSGREPSTDTQYF; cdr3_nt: TGTGCCAGCGGTGATAGCGGGAGGGAACCTAGCACAGATACGCAGTATTTT
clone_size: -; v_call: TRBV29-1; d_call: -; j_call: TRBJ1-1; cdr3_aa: CSVPGQGNTEAFF; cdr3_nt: TGCAGCGTTCCCGGGCAGGGGAACACTGAAGCTTTCTTT
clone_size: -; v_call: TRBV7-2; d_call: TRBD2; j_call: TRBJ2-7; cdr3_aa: CASSLVWGGLNEQYF; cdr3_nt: TGTGCCAGCAGCTTAGTGTGGGGAGGGCTGAACGAGCAGTACTTC
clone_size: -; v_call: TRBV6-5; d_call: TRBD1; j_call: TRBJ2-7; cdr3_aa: CASSYGQGGYEQYF; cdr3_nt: TGTGCCAGCAGTTACGGACAGGGAGGATACGAGCAGTACTTC
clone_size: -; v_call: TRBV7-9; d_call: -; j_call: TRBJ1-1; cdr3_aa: CASTFPLPTVNTEAFF; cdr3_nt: TGTGCCAGCACCTTTCCCTTACCGACTGTGAACACTGAAGCTTTCTTT
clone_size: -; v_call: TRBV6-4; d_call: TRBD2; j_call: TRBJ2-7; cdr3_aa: CASSATSGAIYEQYF; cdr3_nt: TGTGCCAGCAGCGCGACTAGCGGAGCTATATACGAGCAGTACTTC
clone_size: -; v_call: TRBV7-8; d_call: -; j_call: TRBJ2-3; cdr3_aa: CASSLFGNTQYF; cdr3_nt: TGTGCCAGCAGCTTGTTCGGTAATACGCAGTATTTT
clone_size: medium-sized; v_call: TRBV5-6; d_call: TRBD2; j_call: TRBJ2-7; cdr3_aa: CASSRTSGGPYEQYF; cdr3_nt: TGTGCCAGCAGCCGAACCAGCGGGGGACCCTACGAGCAGTACTTC
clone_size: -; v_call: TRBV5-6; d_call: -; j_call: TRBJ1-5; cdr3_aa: CASSLPNQPQHF; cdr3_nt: TGTGCCAGCAGCTTGCCCAATCAGCCCCAGCATTTT
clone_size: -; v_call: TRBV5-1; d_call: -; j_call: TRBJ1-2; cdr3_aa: CASSSTSAVNYGYTF; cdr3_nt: TGCGCCAGCAGCTCAACCTCGGCGGTAAACTATGGCTACACCTTC
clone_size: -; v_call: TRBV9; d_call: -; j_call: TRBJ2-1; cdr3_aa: CASSVDTSSYNEQFF; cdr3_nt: TGTGCCAGCAGCGTCGACACGAGCTCCTACAATGAGCAGTTCTTC
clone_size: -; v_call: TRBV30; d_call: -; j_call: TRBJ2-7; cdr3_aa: CAWTSRIGEQYF; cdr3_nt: TGTGCCTGGACGAGTCGTATCGGGGAGCAGTACTTC
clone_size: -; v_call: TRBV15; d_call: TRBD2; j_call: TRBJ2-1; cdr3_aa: CATRLLAGTSEQFF; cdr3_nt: TGTGCCACCAGGTTACTAGCGGGGACAAGTGAGCAGTTCTTC
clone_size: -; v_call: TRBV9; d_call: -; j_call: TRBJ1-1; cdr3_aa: CASGLGGNTEAFF; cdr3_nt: TGTGCCAGCGGCCTAGGGGGGAACACTGAAGCTTTCTTT
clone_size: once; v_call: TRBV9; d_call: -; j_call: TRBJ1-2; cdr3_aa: CASSVDPKGALDYGYTF; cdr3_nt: TGTGCCAGCAGCGTAGACCCCAAGGGAGCGCTGGACTATGGCTACACCTTC
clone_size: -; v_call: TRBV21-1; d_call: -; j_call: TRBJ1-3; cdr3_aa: CASSTARVSGNTIYF; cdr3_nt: TGTGCCAGCAGCACAGCCAGGGTTTCCGGAAACACCATATATTTT
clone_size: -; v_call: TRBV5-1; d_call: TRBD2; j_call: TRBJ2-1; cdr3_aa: CASSSGLASSSYNEQFF; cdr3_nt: TGCGCCAGCAGCTCTGGACTAGCGTCAAGCTCCTACAATGAGCAGTTCTTC
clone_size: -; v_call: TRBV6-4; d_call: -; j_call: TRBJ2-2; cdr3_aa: CASSDSGATGELFF; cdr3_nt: TGTGCCAGCAGTGACTCGGGGGCCACCGGGGAGCTGTTTTTT
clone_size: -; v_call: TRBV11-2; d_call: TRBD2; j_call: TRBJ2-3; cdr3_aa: CASSPGLAIRTDTQYF; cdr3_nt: TGTGCCAGCAGTCCAGGACTAGCCATACGCACAGATACGCAGTATTTT
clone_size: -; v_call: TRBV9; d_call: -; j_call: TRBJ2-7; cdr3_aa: CASSGAGTRGSYEQYF; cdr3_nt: TGTGCCAGCAGCGGGGCCGGGACAAGAGGATCCTACGAGCAGTACTTC
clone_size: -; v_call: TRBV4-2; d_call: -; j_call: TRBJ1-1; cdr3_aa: CASSQGSWDGLNTEAFF; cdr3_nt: TGTGCCAGCAGCCAAGGAAGTTGGGACGGTTTGAACACTGAAGCTTTCTTT
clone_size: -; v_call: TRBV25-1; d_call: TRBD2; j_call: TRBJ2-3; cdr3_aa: CASMREGGTDTQYF; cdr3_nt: TGTGCCAGCATGAGGGAGGGCGGCACAGATACGCAGTATTTT
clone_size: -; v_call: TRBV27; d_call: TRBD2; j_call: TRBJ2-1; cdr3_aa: CASSSYLIWTSGGSYNEQFF; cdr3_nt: TGTGCCAGCAGTTCCTATCTCATATGGACTAGCGGGGGGTCCTACAATGAGCAGTTCTTC
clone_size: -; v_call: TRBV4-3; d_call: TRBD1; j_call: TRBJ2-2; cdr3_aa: CASSRGQGTGELFF; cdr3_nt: TGCGCCAGCAGCCGCGGACAGGGTACCGGGGAGCTGTTTTTT
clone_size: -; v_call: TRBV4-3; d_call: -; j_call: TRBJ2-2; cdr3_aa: CASDWSRGPNTGELFF; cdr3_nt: TGCGCCAGCGACTGGAGTAGGGGACCGAACACCGGGGAGCTGTTTTTT
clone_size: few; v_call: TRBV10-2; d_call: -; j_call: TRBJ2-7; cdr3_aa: CASSEGYEQYF; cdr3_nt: TGCGCCAGCAGTGAGGGCTACGAGCAGTACTTC
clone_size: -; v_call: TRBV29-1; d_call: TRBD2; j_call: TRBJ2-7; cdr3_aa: CSVTGSRLAGYEQYF; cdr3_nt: TGCAGCGTGACAGGGTCGAGGCTAGCGGGATACGAGCAGTACTTC
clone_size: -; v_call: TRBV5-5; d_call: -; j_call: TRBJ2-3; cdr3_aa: CASSLYGSSTDTQYF; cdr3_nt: TGTGCCAGCAGCTTGTATGGAAGTAGCACAGATACGCAGTATTTT
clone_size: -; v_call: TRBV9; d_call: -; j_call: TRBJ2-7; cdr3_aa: CASSVADIPYEQYF; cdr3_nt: TGTGCCAGCAGCGTAGCAGACATCCCCTACGAGCAGTACTTC
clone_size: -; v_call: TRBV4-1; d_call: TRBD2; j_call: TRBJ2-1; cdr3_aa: CASSSLAGEAEQFF; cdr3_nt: TGCGCCAGCAGCTCGCTAGCGGGAGAGGCGGAGCAGTTCTTC
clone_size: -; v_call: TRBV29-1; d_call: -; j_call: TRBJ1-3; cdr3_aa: CSPRGSRNSGNTIYF; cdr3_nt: TGCAGCCCGCGAGGTAGCAGAAACTCTGGAAACACCATATATTTT
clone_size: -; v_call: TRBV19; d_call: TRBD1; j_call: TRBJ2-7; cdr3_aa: CASSIPDQGQGVYEQYF; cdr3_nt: TGTGCCAGTAGTATCCCGGACCAGGGACAGGGGGTCTACGAGCAGTACTTC
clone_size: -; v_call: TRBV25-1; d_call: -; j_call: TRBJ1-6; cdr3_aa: CASEASFGVLHF; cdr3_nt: TGTGCCAGCGAGGCGTCATTTGGGGTCCTCCACTTT
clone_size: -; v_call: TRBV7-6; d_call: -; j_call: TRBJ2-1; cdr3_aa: CASSPYVTGAENEQFF; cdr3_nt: TGTGCCAGCAGCCCCTACGTAACGGGGGCAGAAAATGAGCAGTTCTTC
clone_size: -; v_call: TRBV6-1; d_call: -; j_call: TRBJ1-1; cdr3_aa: CASKSHELAEAFF; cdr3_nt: TGTGCCAGCAAGTCCCACGAGCTCGCTGAAGCTTTCTTT